Listed below are T cell receptor beta chains from one sample, sequenced in a study of T-cell memory formation after mild COVID-19. From the 5' RACE reads, TCRdb called clonotypes with MiXCR, one entry per CDR3 protein. This table holds roughly 350,000 distinct CDR3 sequences, around 28% found once. The sample comprised PBMCs or a T cell subset sorted from them (not recorded which). The source is an adult woman who had mild COVID-19 (a few samples of this study predate the infection). Cell type and time point are not known. CDR3s include the opening cysteine and the closing phenylalanine or tryptophan. D genes are given only for firm matches. A clone size is listed for some rows: how often the clone was seen (once, few, many), or a class if it is expanded.

>TRBD2|-|TRBV9|TRBJ2-1
TGTGCCAGCAGCGTCGGACTAGCGGACAATGAGCAGTTCTTC
CASSVGLADNEQFF
>TRBD2|-|TRBV9|TRBJ2-1
TGTGCCAGCAGCTTACGGACTAGCGGGGGCCCCCATGAGCAGTTCTTC
CASSLRTSGGPHEQFF
>TRBD2|few|TRBV6-5|TRBJ2-1
TGTGCCAGCAGTCCATATGCCGGGACTAGCGGGAAGGATGAGCAGTTCTTC
CASSPYAGTSGKDEQFF
>-|few|TRBV9|TRBJ2-7
TGTGCCAGCAGCGTCTGGGCGGAGCCCTCCTACGAGCAGTACTTC
CASSVWAEPSYEQYF
>TRBD2|few|TRBV5-1|TRBJ2-5
TGCGCCAGCAGCTCAGCGTCTAGCGGGGGAGAAGAGACCCAGTACTTC
CASSSASSGGEETQYF
>-|many|TRBV4-1|TRBJ2-7
TGCGCCAGCAGCCAAGCCGCCGACTACGAGCAGTACTTC
CASSQAADYEQYF
>-|-|TRBV5-1|TRBJ1-4
TGCGCCAGCGGGGGGGGACCTAATGAAAAACTGTTTTTT
CASGGGPNEKLFF
>TRBD1|-|TRBV7-8|TRBJ2-2
TGTGCCAGCAGGAGAACAGGGGGCGCGTACACCGGGGAGCTGTTTTTT
CASRRTGGAYTGELFF
>TRBD2|-|TRBV27|TRBJ2-3
TGTGCCAGCAGGAGGCTAGCGGGGAGCACAGATACGCAGTATTTT
CASRRLAGSTDTQYF
>-|-|TRBV6-5|TRBJ1-2
TGTGCCAGCAGTTACTCGATTTGGGGGAAGGGGACCCCCCCCTATGGCTACACCTTC
CASSYSIWGKGTPPYGYTF
>TRBD2|few|TRBV7-2|TRBJ2-3
TGTGCCAGCAGCCACCCGGCGGGAGGGATATATACGCAGTATTTT
CASSHPAGGIYTQYF
>-|-|TRBV4-2|TRBJ2-3
TGTGCCAGCAGCCAAGCCGACAGTGGGACCACAGATACGCAGTATTTT
CASSQADSGTTDTQYF
>TRBD1|-|TRBV12-3/TRBV12-4|TRBJ1-1
TGTGCCAGCAGTTCCAGGGGGCCCATGAACACTGAAGCTTTCTTT
CASSSRGPMNTEAFF
>-|few|TRBV4-1|TRBJ2-2
TGCGCCAGCAGCCAACTGGCCCGGCGACGCACCGGGGAGCTGTTTTTT
CASSQLARRRTGELFF
>TRBD1|-|TRBV5-1|TRBJ1-1
TGCGCCAGCAGCTTGGAGGACAGGTACACTGAAGCTTTCTTT
CASSLEDRYTEAFF
>-|-|TRBV6-2/TRBV6-3|TRBJ2-7
TGTGCCAGCAGAGGAACAGGGAGACCATCCTACGAGCAGTACTTC
CASRGTGRPSYEQYF
>-|-|TRBV7-6|TRBJ2-4
TGTGCCAGCAGCTTGGAGGGTGGGTCCAAAAACATTCAGTACTTC
CASSLEGGSKNIQYF
>TRBD1|many|TRBV12-3/TRBV12-4|TRBJ1-3
TGTGCCAGCAACCCGACAGGGGAGGCTGGAAACACCATATATTTT
CASNPTGEAGNTIYF
>-|-|TRBV5-1|TRBJ1-6
TGCGCCAGCAGCTTGGAAGGGGAGGGCTCACCCCTCCACTTT
CASSLEGEGSPLHF
>TRBD2|-|TRBV20-1|TRBJ2-2
TGCAGTGCTGCGGGAGAAGGACGAACCGGGGAGCTGTTTTTT
CSAAGEGRTGELFF